This T cell receptor (beta chain) was found in a study of regulatory T cells in long-lasting Graves disease. Study at large: New Graves' disease cases had less than 3 months of antithyroid drugs.

Assembly of TCR beta libraries relied on iRepertoire HTBI primers together with Arm-PCR of CDR3 regions. From the multiplex PCR reads, TCRdb called clonotypes with MiXCR, one entry per CDR3 protein. The table lists about 400,000 distinct CDR3 sequences, about 17% of them singletons. V was pared by 4 bases and J by 8 bases, with 13 bases of the junction left unmatched. Germline CDR1 and CDR2: SGHVS and FQNEAQ. The length of the CDR3 is 15 residues. The sample's time point: newly diagnosed GD, antithyroid drugs for less than 3 months. PBMCs provided the RNA from which the TCR library was made. General observations from the study: TRBV28 was favored in persistent disease, as were TRBJ1-2 and TRBJ2-5.

In this sample, this clonotype turned up many times. The target antigen is unknown. These sequences were also reported in another study, on T cells in Graves' hyperthyroidism and ophthalmopathy. That study reports: Diagnosis rested on symptoms, serum thyroxine and TRAb, thyroid ultrasound, and orbital computed tomography.

Material: peripheral blood mononuclear cells (PBMCs), obtained at new diagnosis, from a patient treated with antithyroid drugs. V is TRBV7-8 and J is TRBJ1-2; 7 bases are shared with TRBD1. The sequence came from a woman in her late teens or twenties with Graves disease. The CDR3 loop reads CASSSIDRVSGGYTF. In DNA, the CDR3 is TGTGCCAGCAGCTCGATAGACAGGGTATCAGGCGGCTACACCTTC.